A selection of T cell receptor beta chains follows, all from one sample in a study of blood T cell repertoires in COVID-19. The table came from immunoSEQ multiplex PCR; TCRdb's copy has only in-frame clones and leaves some out. The sample carries about 420,000 clones, around nine tenths recorded once. The sequencing sample was made of peripheral blood. All receptors come from a man aged 18-30 years with COVID-19, enrolled during active disease. The CDR3 runs from the conserved cysteine through the conserved F or W. The D gene is left open where the match is weak. Clone sizes are given selectively: once, few, many, or a class where the clone is expanded.

cdr3_aa d_call v_call clone_size
CAWSKGQGDYEQYF TRBD1 TRBV30 NA
CASSRFWTGEPSNQPQHF TRBD1 TRBV11-3 few
CASSFNGELFF NA TRBV12-3/TRBV12-4 many
CASSVGLAGGDEQFF TRBD2 TRBV5-6 NA
CASSPSYLTGGNGGYTF TRBD1 TRBV3-1/TRBV3-2 once
CASSRRRDRGQTQYF TRBD1 TRBV4-2 NA
CASRRGTDGYTF NA TRBV7-9 NA
CASSAEFPSSGNTIYF NA TRBV9 NA
CASSSWTGGEKLFF TRBD1 TRBV27 NA
CASGFGGRASGEQYF TRBD2 TRBV12-5 few
CSAGESSGMYEQFF TRBD2 TRBV29-1 NA
CASTLRTGDTQYF TRBD1 TRBV6-5 NA
CASKGGQGFGGYTF TRBD1 TRBV4-2 NA
CASSVGLAGGSSYNEQFF TRBD2 TRBV9 NA
CASSLSGQGISAYEQYF TRBD1 TRBV5-6 NA
CASTPGRRRRVAEQYF NA TRBV7-9 NA
CASSEGRYQPQHF NA TRBV25-1 few
CASSPQMNTEAFF NA TRBV5-1 NA
CASSKQGASTNTEAFF TRBD1 TRBV2 NA
CASSRGGSSYNEQFF NA TRBV5-1 NA
CASARDKNSPLHF NA TRBV18 NA
CSASSGTSRDTQYF TRBD2 TRBV20-1 NA
CASSPRRDFRLENTIYF NA TRBV7-9 NA
CAISESLVAAGGLNEQFF TRBD2 TRBV10-3 once
CASSGTSGGSSYEQYF TRBD2 TRBV6-1 NA
CASSLTGTSGGATDTQYF TRBD2 TRBV18 NA
CASSQDGDRVTDTQYF TRBD1 TRBV4-1 NA
CASSSRRLGHEQYF NA TRBV7-8 NA
CASSQGTLTGSEQYF NA TRBV3-1/TRBV3-2 NA
CASSQQGGEQYF NA TRBV10-2 NA
CASSLEEHPTDTQYF NA TRBV5-6 NA
CASINPGQGVRGYTF TRBD1 TRBV7-9 NA